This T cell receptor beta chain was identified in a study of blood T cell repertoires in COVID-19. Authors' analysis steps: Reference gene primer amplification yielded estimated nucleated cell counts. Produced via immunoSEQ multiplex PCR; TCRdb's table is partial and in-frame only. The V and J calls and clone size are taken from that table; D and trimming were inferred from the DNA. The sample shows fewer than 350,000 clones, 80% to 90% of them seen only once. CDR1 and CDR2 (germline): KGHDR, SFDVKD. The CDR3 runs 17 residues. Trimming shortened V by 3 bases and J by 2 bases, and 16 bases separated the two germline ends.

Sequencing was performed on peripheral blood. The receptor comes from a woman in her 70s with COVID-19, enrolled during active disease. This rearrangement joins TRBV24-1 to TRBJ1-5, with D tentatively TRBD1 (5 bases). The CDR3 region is CATSDGARAAGNQPQHF. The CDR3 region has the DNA TGTGCCACCAGTGATGGCGCCAGGGCGGCAGGCAATCAGCCCCAGCATTTT.